This TCR beta chain was sequenced in a study of shared clonotypes between healthy human individuals. The study, taken as a whole, reports: Depth of sequencing was expected to influence donor clonotype sharing.

Germline CDR1 reads SGHRS; CDR2 reads YFSETQ. V was shortened by 4 bases and J by 7 bases, with 17 bases between the two germline ends. The length of the CDR3 is 14 residues. Libraries were prepared by immunoSEQ multiplex PCR; TCRdb keeps only in-frame clonotypes and omits some of them. This table has 550,000 to 600,000 clones, roughly 79% appearing once. In regard to this clone: What it binds is unknown.

Sample: PBMCs. The V and J genes are TRBV5-1 and TRBJ1-2; a possible D gene is TRBD1 (5 bases). This receptor was taken from a woman between 40 and 50 years old in good health. Some clones in this sample may be carry-over from other donors' samples. In DNA form, the CDR3 reads TGCGCCAGCAGCGCAGACAGCCACACTCTTGGCTACACCTTC. It translates to CASSADSHTLGYTF.